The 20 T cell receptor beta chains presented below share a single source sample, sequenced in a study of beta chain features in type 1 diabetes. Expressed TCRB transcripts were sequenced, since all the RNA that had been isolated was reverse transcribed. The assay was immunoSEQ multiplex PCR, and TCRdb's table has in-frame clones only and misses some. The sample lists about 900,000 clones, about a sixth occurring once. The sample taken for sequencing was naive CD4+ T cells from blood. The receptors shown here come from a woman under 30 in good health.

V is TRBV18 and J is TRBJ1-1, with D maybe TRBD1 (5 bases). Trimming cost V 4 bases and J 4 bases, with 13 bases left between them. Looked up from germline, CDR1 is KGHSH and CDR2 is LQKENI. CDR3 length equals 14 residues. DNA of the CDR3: TGTGCCAGCTCACAGACAGAGGGTAGCACTGAAGCTTTCTTT. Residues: CASSQTEGSTEAFF.

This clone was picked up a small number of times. DNA for the CDR3: TGTGCCAGCAGCCAAGATCTAGTCAGGCCCGAGCAGTACTTC. Protein product: CASSQDLVRPEQYF. The rearrangement links TRBV4-2 to TRBJ2-7; D remains ambiguous. The germline V gene has CDR1 LGHNA and CDR2 YNFKEQ. Trimming removed 0 bases from V and 6 bases from J, with 12 bases in between. The CDR3 runs 14 residues.

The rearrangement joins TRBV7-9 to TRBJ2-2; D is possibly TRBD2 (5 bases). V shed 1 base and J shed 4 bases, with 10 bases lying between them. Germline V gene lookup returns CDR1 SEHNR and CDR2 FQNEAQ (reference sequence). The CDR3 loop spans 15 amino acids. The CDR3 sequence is CASSLGLAGTGELFF. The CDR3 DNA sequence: TGTGCCAGCAGCTTAGGGCTAGCAGGCACCGGGGAGCTGTTTTTT.

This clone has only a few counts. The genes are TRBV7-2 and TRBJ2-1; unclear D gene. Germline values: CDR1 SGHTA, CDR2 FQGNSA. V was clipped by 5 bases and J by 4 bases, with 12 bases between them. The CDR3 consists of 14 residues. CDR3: CASSQEAGYNEQFF. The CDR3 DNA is TGTGCCAGCAGCCAAGAGGCCGGATACAATGAGCAGTTCTTC.

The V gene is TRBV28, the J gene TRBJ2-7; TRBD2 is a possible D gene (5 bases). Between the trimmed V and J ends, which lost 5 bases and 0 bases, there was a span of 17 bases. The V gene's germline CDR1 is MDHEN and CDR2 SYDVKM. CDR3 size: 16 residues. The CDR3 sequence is CASSPAGKRDSYEQYF. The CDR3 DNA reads TGTGCCAGCAGTCCCGCGGGTAAGAGGGACTCCTACGAGCAGTACTTC.

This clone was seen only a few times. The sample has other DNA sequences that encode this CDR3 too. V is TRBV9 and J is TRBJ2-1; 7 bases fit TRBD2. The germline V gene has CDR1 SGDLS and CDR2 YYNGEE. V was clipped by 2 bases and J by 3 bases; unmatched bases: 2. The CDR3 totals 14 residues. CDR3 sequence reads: CASSVGGSYNEQFF. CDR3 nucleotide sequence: TGTGCCAGCAGCGTCGGCGGGAGCTACAATGAGCAGTTCTTC. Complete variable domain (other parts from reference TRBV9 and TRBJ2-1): DSGVTQTPKHLITATGQRVTLRCSPRSGDLSVYWYQQSLDQGLQFLIQYYNGEERAKGNILERFSAQQFPDLHSELNLSSLELGDSALYFCASSVGGSYNEQFFGPGTRLTVL.

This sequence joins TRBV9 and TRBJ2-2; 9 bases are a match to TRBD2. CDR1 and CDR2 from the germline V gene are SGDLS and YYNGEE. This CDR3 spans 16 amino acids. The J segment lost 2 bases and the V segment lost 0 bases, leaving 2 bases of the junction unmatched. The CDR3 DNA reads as TGTGCCAGCAGCGTAGCACTAGCGGGTAACACCGGGGAGCTGTTTTTT. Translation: CASSVALAGNTGELFF.

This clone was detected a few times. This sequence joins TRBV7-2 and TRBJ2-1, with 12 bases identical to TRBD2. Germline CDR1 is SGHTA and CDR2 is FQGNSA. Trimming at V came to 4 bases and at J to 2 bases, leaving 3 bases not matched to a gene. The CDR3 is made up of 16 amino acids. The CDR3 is CASSSRTSGTYNEQFF. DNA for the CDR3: TGTGCCAGCAGCTCAAGGACTAGCGGGACCTACAATGAGCAGTTCTTC.

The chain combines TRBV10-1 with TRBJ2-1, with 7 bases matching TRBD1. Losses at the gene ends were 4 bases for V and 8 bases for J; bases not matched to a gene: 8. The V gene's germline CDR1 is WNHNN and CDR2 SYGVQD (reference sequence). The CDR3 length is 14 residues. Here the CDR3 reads CASSGGGPRDEQFF. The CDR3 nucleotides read TGCGCCAGCAGTGGAGGGGGCCCCAGGGATGAGCAGTTCTTC.

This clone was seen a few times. The DNA of the CDR3 is TGTGCCAGCAGTCCTACTAGCGGCGGGGAGACCCAGTACTTC. This sequence encodes CASSPTSGGETQYF. This chain joins TRBV7-2 and TRBJ2-5, with 8 bases fitting TRBD2. There are 14 residues in the CDR3. The ends lost 6 bases at V and 5 bases at J; junction bases unmatched: 8. Germline assignment: CDR1 SGHTA and CDR2 FQGNSA.

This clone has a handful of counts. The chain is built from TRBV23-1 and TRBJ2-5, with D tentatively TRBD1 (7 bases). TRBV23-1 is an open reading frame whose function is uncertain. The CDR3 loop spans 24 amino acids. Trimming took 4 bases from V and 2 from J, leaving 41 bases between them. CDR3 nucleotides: TGCGCCAGCAGTCCCCCAATGGGGGCGACAGGGAGGCTCGGGTCGGCGAAGCCACAAGAGACCCAGTACTTC. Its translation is CASSPPMGATGRLGSAKPQETQYF.

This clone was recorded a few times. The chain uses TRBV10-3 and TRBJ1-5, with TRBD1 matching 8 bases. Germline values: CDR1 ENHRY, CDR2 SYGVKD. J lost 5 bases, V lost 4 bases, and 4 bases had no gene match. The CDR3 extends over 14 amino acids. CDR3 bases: TGTGCCATCAGTGGGACAGGGAGGGATCAGCCCCAGCATTTT. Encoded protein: CAISGTGRDQPQHF.

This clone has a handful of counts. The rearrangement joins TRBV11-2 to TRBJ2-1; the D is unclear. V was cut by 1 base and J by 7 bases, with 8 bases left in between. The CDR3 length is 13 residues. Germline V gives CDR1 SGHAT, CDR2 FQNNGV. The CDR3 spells CASSLVPLNEQFF. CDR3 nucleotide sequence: TGTGCCAGCAGCTTAGTTCCCTTAAATGAGCAGTTCTTC.

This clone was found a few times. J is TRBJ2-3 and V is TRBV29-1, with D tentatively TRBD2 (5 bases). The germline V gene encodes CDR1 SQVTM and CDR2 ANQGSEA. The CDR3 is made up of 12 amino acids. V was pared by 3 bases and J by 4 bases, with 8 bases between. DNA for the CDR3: TGCAGCGTTGAGGGAGATCCAGATACGCAGTATTTT. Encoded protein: CSVEGDPDTQYF.

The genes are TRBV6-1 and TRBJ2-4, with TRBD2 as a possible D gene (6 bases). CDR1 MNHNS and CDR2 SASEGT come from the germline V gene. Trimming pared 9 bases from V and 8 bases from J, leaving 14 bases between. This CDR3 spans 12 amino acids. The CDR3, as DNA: TGTGCCAGTAGACTAGGTGCAGACATTCAGTACTTC. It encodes CASRLGADIQYF.

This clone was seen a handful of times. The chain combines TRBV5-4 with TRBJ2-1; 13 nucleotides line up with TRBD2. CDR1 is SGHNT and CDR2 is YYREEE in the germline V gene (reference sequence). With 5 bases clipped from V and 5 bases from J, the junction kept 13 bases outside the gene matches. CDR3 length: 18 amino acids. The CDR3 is CASSPYLTGTSGNNEQFF. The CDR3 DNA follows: TGTGCCAGCAGTCCCTATCTAACCGGGACTAGCGGGAACAATGAGCAGTTCTTC.

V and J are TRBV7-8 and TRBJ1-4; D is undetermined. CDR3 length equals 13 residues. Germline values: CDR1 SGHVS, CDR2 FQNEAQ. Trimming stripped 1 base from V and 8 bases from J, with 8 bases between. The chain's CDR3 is CASSLVSVEKLFF. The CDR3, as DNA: TGTGCCAGCAGCTTAGTTTCCGTCGAAAAACTGTTTTTT.

CDR3 bases: TGTGCCAGCTCACCACGTCTCCACGAGCAGTACTTC. Its protein is CASSPRLHEQYF. This chain uses TRBV18 with TRBJ2-7; D not certain. The V gene lost 1 base and the J gene lost 5 bases, with 6 bases spanning the gap. The germline V gene encodes CDR1 KGHSH and CDR2 LQKENI. The CDR3 has 12 residues.

The CDR3 coding sequence is TGTGCCAGCAGTTTAGGGGGACAGGGAAGAAATAACTACACCTTC. Translated: CASSLGGQGRNNYTF. The V call is TRBV28, the J call TRBJ1-2, with 9 positions matching TRBD1. The V segment lost 2 bases and the J segment 10 bases; nucleotides outside the gene matches: 11. This CDR3 has 15 residues. Germline CDR1 and CDR2: MDHEN and SYDVKM.

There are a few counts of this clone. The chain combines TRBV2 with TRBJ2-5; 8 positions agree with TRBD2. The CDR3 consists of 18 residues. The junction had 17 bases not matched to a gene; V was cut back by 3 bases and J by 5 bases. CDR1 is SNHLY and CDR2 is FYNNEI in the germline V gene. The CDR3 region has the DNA TGTGCCAGCAGTGAGGACTCCTGGGAGCGGGAGTTAGGGGAGACCCAGTACTTC. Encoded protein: CASSEDSWERELGETQYF. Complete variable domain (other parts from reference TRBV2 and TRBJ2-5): EPEVTQTPSHQVTQMGQEVILRCVPISNHLYFYWYRQILGQKVEFLVSFYNNEISEKSEIFDDQFSVERPDGSNFTLKIRSTKLEDSAMYFCASSEDSWERELGETQYFGPGTRLLVL.